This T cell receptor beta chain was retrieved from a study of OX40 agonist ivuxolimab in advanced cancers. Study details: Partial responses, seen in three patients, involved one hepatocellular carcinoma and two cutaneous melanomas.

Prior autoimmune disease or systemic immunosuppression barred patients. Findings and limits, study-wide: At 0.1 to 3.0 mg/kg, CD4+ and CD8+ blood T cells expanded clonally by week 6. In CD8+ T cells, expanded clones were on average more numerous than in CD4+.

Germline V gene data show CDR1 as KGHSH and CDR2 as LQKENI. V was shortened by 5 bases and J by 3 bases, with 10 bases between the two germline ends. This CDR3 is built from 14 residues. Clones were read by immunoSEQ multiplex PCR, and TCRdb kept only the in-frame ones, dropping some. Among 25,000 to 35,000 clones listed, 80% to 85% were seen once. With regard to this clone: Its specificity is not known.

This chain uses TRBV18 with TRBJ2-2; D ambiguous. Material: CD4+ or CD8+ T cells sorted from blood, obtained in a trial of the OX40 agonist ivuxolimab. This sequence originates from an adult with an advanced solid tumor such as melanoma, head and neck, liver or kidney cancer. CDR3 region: CASSSRIDTGELFF. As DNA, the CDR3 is TGTGCCAGCTCATCAAGGATCGACACCGGGGAGCTGTTTTTT.